These 14 T cell receptor beta chains share one sample of origin, sequenced in a study of T cells in Graves' hyperthyroidism and ophthalmopathy. Researchers took RNA transcripts and amplified the TCR beta CDR3 regions from them. The TCR CDR3 first-round RT-PCR relied on the HTBI primer set. TCRdb recomputed calls from the multiplex PCR reads with MiXCR, one row per CDR3 protein. Of some 150,000 distinct CDR3 sequences in the sample, less than 25% were seen once. The sample consisted of blood. These receptors were obtained from a woman aged 50 to 60 with Graves' hyperthyroidism that later progressed to Graves' ophthalmopathy.

The chain joins TRBV19 to TRBJ2-4; maybe TRBD1 (6 bases). CDR1 is LNHDA and CDR2 is SQIVND in the germline V gene (reference sequence). Trimming pared 3 bases from V and 0 bases from J, leaving 9 bases between. The CDR3 has 15 residues. CDR3 in DNA: TGTGCCAGTAGTATCGGACAGCTAGCCAAAAACATTCAGTACTTC. Protein sequence: CASSIGQLAKNIQYF.

This clonotype was observed many times. The DNA for the CDR3 is TGCAGTGCTAGAGTCGCCGGGACATACCCCTACGAGCAGTACTTC. Residues: CSARVAGTYPYEQYF. The chain has TRBV20-1 and TRBJ2-7; D may be TRBD1 (6 bases). The CDR3 extends over 15 amino acids. Looked up from germline, CDR1 is DFQATT and CDR2 is SNEGSKA (reference sequence). Trimming cost V 1 base and J 2 bases, with 15 bases left between them.

This clonotype was seen repeatedly, ten times or more. The chain combines TRBV20-1 with TRBJ1-5, with 8 bases matching TRBD1. This CDR3 region has 17 residues. Germline values: CDR1 DFQATT, CDR2 SNEGSKA (reference sequence). The junction had 10 bases not matched to a gene; V was cut back by 0 bases and J by 3 bases. The DNA of the CDR3 is TGCAGTGCTAGAGATCGGCGGACAGGGAATACCAATCAGCCCCAGCATTTT. Its protein product is CSARDRRTGNTNQPQHF.

The chain uses TRBV20-1 and TRBJ1-4, with D perhaps matching TRBD1 (5 bases). The length of the CDR3 is 13 residues. Germline CDR1 DFQATT, CDR2 SNEGSKA (reference sequence). V shed 5 bases and J shed 4 bases, with 11 bases lying between them. This chain's CDR3 is CSARDGLNEKLFF. Written as DNA, the CDR3 is TGCAGTGCTCGGGACGGACTTAATGAAAAACTGTTTTTT.

The chain uses TRBV9 and TRBJ1-1, with D possibly TRBD1 on 5 matching bases. Trimming stripped 0 bases from V and 5 bases from J, with 11 bases between. CDR3 size: 14 residues. CDR1 and CDR2 from the germline V gene are SGDLS and YYNGEE. This CDR3 reads CASSVGGGGTEAFF. The CDR3 DNA reads TGTGCCAGCAGCGTAGGTGGGGGTGGGACTGAAGCTTTCTTT.

This clonotype has at least ten counts. The gene calls are TRBV29-1 and TRBJ2-7; D remains ambiguous. CDR3 size: 11 residues. In germline, CDR1 is SQVTM, CDR2 ANQGSEA. V was shortened by 4 bases and J by 2 bases, with 6 bases between the two germline ends. CDR3: CSVVTTYEQYF. The CDR3 DNA sequence: TGCAGCGTTGTCACGACCTACGAGCAGTACTTC.

The CDR3 sequence: CASGFGQLSPAYEQYF. Here the CDR3 DNA reads TGTGCTAGTGGCTTCGGCCAGCTAAGTCCGGCCTACGAGCAGTACTTC. The chain links TRBV12-5 to TRBJ2-7, with no clear D. Trimming removed 6 bases from V and 2 bases from J, with 20 bases in between. CDR1 and CDR2 (germline): LGHNT, FRNRAP. This CDR3 has 16 residues.

The V call is TRBV7-6, the J call TRBJ2-1, with TRBD2 as a possible D gene (6 bases). V lost 3 bases and J 10 bases, leaving 13 bases between the germline ends. CDR3 length: 13 residues. Per the germline V gene, CDR1 is SGHVS and CDR2 is FNYEAQ. The CDR3 protein is CASSFVSSGEQFF. For the CDR3, the DNA is TGTGCCAGCAGCTTCGTGTCCAGCGGGGAGCAGTTCTTC.

This clonotype was found many times. In DNA, the CDR3 is TGTGCCAGCAGCTTAGGGCAGGTAGAGACCCAGTACTTC. Protein: CASSLGQVETQYF. V is TRBV7-2 and J is TRBJ2-5; no reliable D call. There are 13 residues in the CDR3. CDR1 is SGHTA, CDR2 FQGNSA, per germline. Between the trimmed V and J ends, which lost 1 base and 4 bases, there was a span of 7 bases.

This clonotype has more than one count but fewer than ten. J is TRBJ2-1 and V is TRBV9; 10 nucleotides line up with TRBD1. The CDR3 is 13 residues long. From germline, CDR1 is SGDLS and CDR2 YYNGEE. J was trimmed by 10 bases and V by 0 bases; bases with no gene match: 1. CDR3 protein: CASSVVGQGEQFF. DNA for the CDR3: TGTGCCAGCAGCGTAGTGGGACAGGGGGAGCAGTTCTTC.

The sample holds many counts of this clonotype. The V gene is TRBV28, the J gene TRBJ1-4, with 8 bases that match TRBD1. The CDR3 extends over 15 amino acids. After removal of 6 bases from V and 4 bases from J, the junction contained 7 bases not matched to a gene. Germline-derived CDR1 and CDR2 are MDHEN and SYDVKM. CDR3 in amino acids: CASRPQGANNEKLFF. CDR3 nucleotides: TGTGCCAGCAGGCCTCAGGGGGCGAATAATGAAAAACTGTTTTTT.

This clonotype was detected many times. The chain joins TRBV7-9 to TRBJ1-5; 10 bases map to TRBD1. The junction had 5 bases not matched to a gene; V was cut back by 4 bases and J by 2 bases. CDR1 is SEHNR and CDR2 is FQNEAQ in the germline V gene (reference sequence). This CDR3 is 16 amino acids long. CDR3 bases: TGTGCCAGCAGCTCGGGACAGGGGACGGGCAATCAGCCCCAGCATTTT. Translating gives CASSSGQGTGNQPQHF.

This sequence joins TRBV29-1 and TRBJ2-3; TRBD2 agrees at 9 bases. The CDR3 runs 16 residues. Germline lookup yields CDR1 SQVTM and CDR2 ANQGSEA. V was pared by 7 bases and J by 0 bases, with 11 bases of the junction left unmatched. The CDR3 loop is CSAPQLAGYSTDTQYF. The CDR3 DNA is TGCAGCGCGCCCCAACTAGCGGGTTATAGCACAGATACGCAGTATTTT.

On this clonotype itself: With a much larger clone just one base away, this may be a read error. V is TRBV29-1 and J is TRBJ2-5; perhaps TRBD2 as D (5 bases). CDR3 length: 13 residues. Germline CDR1 is SQVTM and CDR2 is ANQGSEA. The DNA of the CDR3 is TGCAGCGTTGTGGCGGGTTTACAAGAGGCCCAGTACTTC. It specifies CSVVAGLQEAQYF.